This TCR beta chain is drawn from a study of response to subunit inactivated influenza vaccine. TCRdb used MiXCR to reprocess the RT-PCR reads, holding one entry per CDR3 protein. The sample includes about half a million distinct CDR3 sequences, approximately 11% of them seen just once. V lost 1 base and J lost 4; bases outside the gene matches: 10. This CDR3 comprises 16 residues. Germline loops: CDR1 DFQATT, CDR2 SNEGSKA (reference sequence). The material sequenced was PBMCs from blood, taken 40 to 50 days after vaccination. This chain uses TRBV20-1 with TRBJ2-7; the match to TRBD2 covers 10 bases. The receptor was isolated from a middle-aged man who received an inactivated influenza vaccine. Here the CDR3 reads CSARGYVSSGSYEQYF. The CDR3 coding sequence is TGCAGTGCTAGAGGCTATGTCTCTAGCGGGAGTTACGAGCAGTACTTC.